A selection of T cell receptor beta chains follows, all from one sample in a study of T cell clones after liver transplantation. TCRdb's table, derived via immunoSEQ multiplex PCR, lists solely in-frame clones and lacks some. The top ten hold 25% to 30% of the sample, which has 25,000 to 35,000 clones, 90% to 95% seen once. Sequencing was performed on CD8+ T cells from blood, taken 12 months after liver transplant. The receptor set was obtained from a human patient who received a liver transplant. Some T cells here may be from the graft donor. Each CDR3 is given with its conserved first and last residue. Each record gives: CDR3 length, D gene, clone size, V gene, J gene, CDR3 protein, CDR3 DNA. D genes are given only for firm matches. The size entry is marked missing in some rows and otherwise reads once, few, many or a size class.

>13|TRBD2|once|TRBV15|TRBJ2-7
CAAGGAGSYEQYF
TGTGCAGCGGGGGGAGCGGGATCCTACGAGCAGTACTTC
>13|NA|once|TRBV27|TRBJ2-3
CASQEMSTDTQYF
TGTGCCAGCCAGGAGATGAGCACAGATACGCAGTATTTT
>13|NA|NA|TRBV19|TRBJ2-2
CASSPLSIGELFF
TGTGCCAGTAGTCCCCTGAGCATCGGGGAGCTGTTTTTT
>15|TRBD1|NA|TRBV19|TRBJ1-5
CASSRRQGGNQPQHF
TGTGCCAGTAGTCGCCGACAGGGGGGCAATCAGCCCCAGCATTTT
>15|NA|NA|TRBV6-6|TRBJ1-4
CASSYSGRVLEKLFF
TGTGCCAGCAGTTACTCGGGGAGGGTCCTTGAAAAACTGTTTTTT
>14|NA|NA|TRBV6-6|TRBJ2-3
CASSWASTMDTQYF
TGTGCCAGCAGTTGGGCCTCTACGATGGATACGCAGTATTTT
>13|NA|NA|TRBV27|TRBJ2-1
CASTPGSYNEQFF
TGTGCCAGCACCCCGGGGTCCTACAATGAGCAGTTCTTC
>15|TRBD1|NA|TRBV6-1|TRBJ1-1
CASSAPGTGVTEAFF
TGTGCCAGCAGTGCCCCCGGGACAGGGGTTACTGAAGCTTTCTTT
>15|NA|NA|TRBV4-1|TRBJ2-5
CASSQDGTSGETQYF
TGCGCCAGCAGCCAAGACGGGACCAGTGGGGAGACCCAGTACTTC
>14|TRBD1|NA|TRBV9|TRBJ1-1
CASSVAGTALEAFF
TGTGCCAGCAGCGTAGCGGGGACAGCTCTCGAAGCTTTCTTT